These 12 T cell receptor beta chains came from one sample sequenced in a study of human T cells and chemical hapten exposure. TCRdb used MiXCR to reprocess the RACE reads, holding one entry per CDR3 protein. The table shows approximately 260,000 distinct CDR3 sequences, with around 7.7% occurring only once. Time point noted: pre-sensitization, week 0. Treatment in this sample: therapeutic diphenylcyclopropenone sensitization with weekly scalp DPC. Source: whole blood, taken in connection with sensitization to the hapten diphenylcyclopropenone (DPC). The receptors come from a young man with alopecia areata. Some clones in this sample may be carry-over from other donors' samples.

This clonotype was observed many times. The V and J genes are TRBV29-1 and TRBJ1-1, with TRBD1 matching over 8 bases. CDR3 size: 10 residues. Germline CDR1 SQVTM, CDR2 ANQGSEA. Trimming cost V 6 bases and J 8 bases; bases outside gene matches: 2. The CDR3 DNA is TGCAGCGTGGGGACAGGAGAAGCTTTCTTT. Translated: CSVGTGEAFF.

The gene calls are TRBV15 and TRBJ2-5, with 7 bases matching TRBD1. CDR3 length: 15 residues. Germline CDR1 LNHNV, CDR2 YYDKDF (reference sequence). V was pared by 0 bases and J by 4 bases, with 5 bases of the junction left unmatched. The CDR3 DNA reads TGTGCCACCAGCAGAGATACTCACAGGGGAGAGACCCAGTACTTC. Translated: CATSRDTHRGETQYF.

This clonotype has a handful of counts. The CDR3 sequence: CASSQGTGYLSGYGYTF. The CDR3 region has the DNA TGTGCCAGCAGTCAAGGGACAGGTTACCTATCGGGCTATGGCTACACCTTC. The V gene is TRBV28, the J gene TRBJ1-2; 8 bases are shared with TRBD1. V was pared by 5 bases and J by 4 bases, with 15 bases of the junction left unmatched. CDR1 is MDHEN, CDR2 SYDVKM, per germline. CDR3 length: 17 residues.

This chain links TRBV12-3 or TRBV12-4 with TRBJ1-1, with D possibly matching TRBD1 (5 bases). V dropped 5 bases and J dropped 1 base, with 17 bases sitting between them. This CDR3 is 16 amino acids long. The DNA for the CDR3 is TGTGCCAGCAGTCTTACCCAGGGATTGGGGAACACTGAAGCTTTCTTT. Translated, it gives CASSLTQGLGNTEAFF.

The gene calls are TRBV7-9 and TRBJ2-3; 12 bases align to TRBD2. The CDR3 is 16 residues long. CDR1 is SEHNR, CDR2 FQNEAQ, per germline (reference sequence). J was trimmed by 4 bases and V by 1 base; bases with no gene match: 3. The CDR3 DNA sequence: TGTGCCAGCAGCTTAGGGACTAGCGGGGCGTCAGATACGCAGTATTTT. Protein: CASSLGTSGASDTQYF.

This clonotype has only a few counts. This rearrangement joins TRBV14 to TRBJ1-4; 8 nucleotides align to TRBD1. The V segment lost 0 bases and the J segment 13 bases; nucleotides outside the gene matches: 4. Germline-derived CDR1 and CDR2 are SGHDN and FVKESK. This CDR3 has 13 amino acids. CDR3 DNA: TGTGCCAGCAGCCAAGATACAGGGGGGAGACTGTTTTTT. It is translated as CASSQDTGGRLFF.

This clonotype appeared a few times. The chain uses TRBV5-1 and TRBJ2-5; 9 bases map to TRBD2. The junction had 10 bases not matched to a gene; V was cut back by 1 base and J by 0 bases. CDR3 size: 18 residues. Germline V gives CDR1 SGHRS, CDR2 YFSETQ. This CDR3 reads CASSLIRLAGTYQETQYF. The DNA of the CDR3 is TGCGCCAGCAGCTTGATACGTCTAGCGGGGACGTACCAAGAGACCCAGTACTTC.

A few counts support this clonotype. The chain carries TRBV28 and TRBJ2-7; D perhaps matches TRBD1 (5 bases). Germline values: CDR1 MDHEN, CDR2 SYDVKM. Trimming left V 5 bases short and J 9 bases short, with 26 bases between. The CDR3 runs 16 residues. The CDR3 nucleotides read TGTGCCAGCAGTGGGGCTGGGGCAGAGTCCCTTCGATGGCAGTACTTC. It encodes CASSGAGAESLRWQYF.

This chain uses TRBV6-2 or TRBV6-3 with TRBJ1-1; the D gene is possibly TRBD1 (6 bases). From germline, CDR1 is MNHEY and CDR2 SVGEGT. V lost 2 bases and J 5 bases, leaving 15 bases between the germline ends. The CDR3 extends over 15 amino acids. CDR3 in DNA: TGTGCCAGCAGTTACCAGGGGTCCGTTGGGACTGAAGCTTTCTTT. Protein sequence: CASSYQGSVGTEAFF.

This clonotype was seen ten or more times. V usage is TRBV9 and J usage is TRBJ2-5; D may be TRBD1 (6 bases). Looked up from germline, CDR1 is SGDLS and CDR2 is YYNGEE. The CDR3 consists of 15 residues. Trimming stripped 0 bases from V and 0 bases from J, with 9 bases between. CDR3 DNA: TGTGCCAGCAGCGTAGCGGCAGGGGACCAAGAGACCCAGTACTTC. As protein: CASSVAAGDQETQYF.

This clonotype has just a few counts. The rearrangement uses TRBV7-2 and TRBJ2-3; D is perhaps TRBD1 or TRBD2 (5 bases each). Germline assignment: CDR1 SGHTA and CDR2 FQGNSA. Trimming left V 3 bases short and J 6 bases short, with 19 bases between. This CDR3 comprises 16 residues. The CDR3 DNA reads TGTGCCAGCAGCTTGGGGGACGCTCTAGCAGAGGATACGCAGTATTTT. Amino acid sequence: CASSLGDALAEDTQYF.

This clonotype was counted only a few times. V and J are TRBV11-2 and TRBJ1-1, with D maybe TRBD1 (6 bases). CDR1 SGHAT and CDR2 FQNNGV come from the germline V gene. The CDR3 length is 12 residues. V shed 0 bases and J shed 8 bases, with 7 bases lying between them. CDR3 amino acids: CASSLDGQEAFF. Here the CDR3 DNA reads TGTGCCAGCAGCTTAGATGGACAGGAAGCTTTCTTT.